This T cell receptor beta chain emerged from a study of T cell changes during pregnancy in multiple sclerosis. This CDR3 region has 14 residues. V dropped 6 bases and J dropped 7 bases, with 17 bases sitting between them. CDR1 is MNHNY and CDR2 is SVGAGI in the germline V gene (reference sequence). Libraries were prepared by immunoSEQ multiplex PCR; TCRdb keeps only in-frame clonotypes and omits some of them. The table lists around 100,000 clones, just over 90% of them singletons. The input for sequencing was peripheral blood, taken after pregnancy. The receptor comes from a female donor with multiple sclerosis, enrolled in a pregnancy study. The chain combines TRBV6-6 with TRBJ2-3; weak D call: TRBD2 (6 bases). CDR3 DNA sequence: TGTGCCAGCAGCACCGACTTCGGGGGAAATACGCAGTATTTT. Protein product: CASSTDFGGNTQYF.